This T cell receptor beta chain was identified in a study of patients and donors after allogeneic stem cell transplantation. TCRdb reprocessed the RT-PCR reads with MiXCR, giving one entry per CDR3 protein. Counted here are roughly 880,000 distinct CDR3 sequences, more than 15% occurring once; the ten biggest clones make up 6%. Specimen: blood, either unsorted or a sorted T cell fraction (not recorded which). The receptor was isolated from a human donor who was either an allogeneic HSCT recipient or a stem cell or donor lymphocyte infusion donor (not recorded which). It is not recorded whose cells these are; they may come from a transplant donor.

The DNA for the CDR3 is TGCGCCAGCAGCCAAGGACAGGGTCGCATGAGCACTGAAGCTTTCTTT. It codes for CASSQGQGRMSTEAFF. V gene TRBV4-1 combines with J gene TRBJ1-1, with 7 bases identical to TRBD1. V shed 1 base, J shed 4 bases, and the junction held 9 bases outside the gene matches. In germline, CDR1 is MGHRA, CDR2 YSYEKL. This CDR3 has 16 amino acids.